These 16 T cell receptor beta chains came from one sample sequenced in a study of shared clonotypes between healthy human individuals (dated by TCRdb to the early 2020s). Libraries were constructed by the immunoSEQ multiplex PCR assay. Sourced from immuneACCESS, this table was stored by TCRdb with only in-frame sequences that have V and J called. A share of the clones is absent; for the studies checked, an unresolved V gene accounts for under half, and the remainder has no known explanation. The table for this sample lists approximately 2.1 million clones; approximately 95% of them were counted only once. Approximately 0.4% of the sample lies in the top ten. Sequencing was carried out using naive CD4+ T cells from PBMCs. Taken with the paper, the label for cell subset or site translates to: CD45RA+ positively selected. Every receptor here comes from a man aged 18 to 35 in good health. Some clones in this sample may be carry-over from other donors' samples.

In this sample, this clone turned up once. V usage is TRBV9 and J usage is TRBJ2-3; a possible D gene is TRBD2 (6 bases). Looked up from germline, CDR1 is SGDLS and CDR2 is YYNGEE. The CDR3 is made up of 17 amino acids. Trimming cost V 4 bases and J 4 bases, with 22 bases left between them. The CDR3 region is CASSFRTLASGADTQYF. The CDR3 DNA sequence: TGTGCCAGCAGCTTCCGTACCCTAGCGAGTGGGGCAGATACGCAGTATTTT. Variable domain in full (rest from reference TRBV9 and TRBJ2-3): DSGVTQTPKHLITATGQRVTLRCSPRSGDLSVYWYQQSLDQGLQFLIQYYNGEERAKGNILERFSAQQFPDLHSELNLSSLELGDSALYFCASSFRTLASGADTQYFGPGTRLTVL.

The chain is built from TRBV28 and TRBJ2-7; perhaps TRBD2 as D (5 bases). The CDR3 runs to 13 residues. Deletions cut 6 bases from V and 11 bases from J, with 20 bases between. From germline, CDR1 is MDHEN and CDR2 SYDVKM. For the CDR3, the DNA is TGTGCCAGCAGAAACCTGGGAGCCCTCTGGAAGTACTTC. This sequence encodes CASRNLGALWKYF.

The V call is TRBV27, the J call TRBJ2-1; 12 nucleotides line up with TRBD2. CDR1 is MNHEY, CDR2 SMNVEV, per germline (reference sequence). The CDR3 runs 17 residues. The ends lost 5 bases at V and 5 bases at J; junction bases unmatched: 10. CDR3 amino acids: CASSLRSTSGGHNEQFF. CDR3 bases: TGTGCCAGCAGTCTCCGCTCGACTAGCGGGGGACACAATGAGCAGTTCTTC.

The rearrangement uses TRBV6-1 and TRBJ1-5; the match to TRBD1 covers 8 bases. CDR3 length: 15 residues. Trimming removed 4 bases from V and 2 bases from J; junction bases left unmatched: 4. Germline CDR1 is MNHNS and CDR2 is SASEGT. CDR3 nucleotide sequence: TGTGCCAGCAGTGTAGGACAGGGCCGCAATCAGCCCCAGCATTTT. As protein: CASSVGQGRNQPQHF.

The chain has TRBV29-1 and TRBJ2-7; no definite D call. Trimming took off 6 bases at V and 3 bases at J, with 12 bases between the two ends. The CDR3 consists of 12 residues. CDR1 SQVTM and CDR2 ANQGSEA come from the germline V gene. CDR3 protein: CSVGSHLYEQYF. CDR3 bases: TGCAGCGTGGGTTCTCATCTCTACGAGCAGTACTTC.

Of note for this clone: This sample also contains other DNA sequences that code for the same CDR3. The V and J genes are TRBV18 and TRBJ2-5; 11 nucleotides align to TRBD2. This CDR3 has 14 residues. Germline CDR1 and CDR2: KGHSH and LQKENI. J lost 4 bases, V lost 3 bases, and 1 base had no gene match. The CDR3: CASSPGLAGETQYF. CDR3 DNA: TGTGCCAGCTCACCCGGACTAGCGGGAGAGACCCAGTACTTC.

The V and J genes are TRBV11-3 and TRBJ2-1; D is undetermined. Germline V gene lookup returns CDR1 SGHNT and CDR2 YENEEA. V was clipped by 0 bases and J by 10 bases, with 10 bases between them. This CDR3 spans 13 amino acids. The CDR3 nucleotides read TGTGCCAGCAGCTTAGACGAGGATCGGGAGCAGTTCTTC. Protein product: CASSLDEDREQFF.

The V gene is TRBV2, the J gene TRBJ2-1; D gene unclear. V dropped 6 bases and J dropped 9 bases, with 6 bases sitting between them. This CDR3 region has 10 residues. CDR1 is SNHLY, CDR2 FYNNEI, per germline. The DNA of the CDR3 is TGTGCCAGCAGGGAGAGTGAGCAGTTCTTC. This sequence encodes CASRESEQFF. Full variable domain (outside the CDR3, taken from reference TRBV2 and TRBJ2-1): EPEVTQTPSHQVTQMGQEVILRCVPISNHLYFYWYRQILGQKVEFLVSFYNNEISEKSEIFDDQFSVERPDGSNFTLKIRSTKLEDSAMYFCASRESEQFFGPGTRLTVL.

This clone was seen only once. This rearrangement joins TRBV6-5 to TRBJ1-1, with a possible D match to TRBD1 (5 bases). Germline CDR1 and CDR2: MNHEY and SVGAGI. Trimming left V 6 bases short and J 1 base short, with 12 bases between. This CDR3 comprises 14 residues. The CDR3 DNA reads TGTGCCAGCAGCCGTATGACAGCGAACACTGAAGCTTTCTTT. This sequence encodes CASSRMTANTEAFF.

The chain uses TRBV6-1 and TRBJ1-5; 9 bases are shared with TRBD1. The CDR3 loop spans 14 amino acids. Trimming cost V 3 bases and J 11 bases; bases outside gene matches: 8. Germline values: CDR1 MNHNS, CDR2 SASEGT. CDR3 amino acids: CASSDWTGEEAQHF. CDR3 coding DNA: TGTGCCAGCAGTGACTGGACAGGGGAGGAAGCCCAGCATTTT.

V is TRBV27 and J is TRBJ1-2; a possible D gene is TRBD1 (6 bases). Germline V gene lookup returns CDR1 MNHEY and CDR2 SMNVEV (reference sequence). With 6 bases removed from V and 2 bases from J, the gap between germline ends came to 10 bases. This CDR3 is 13 amino acids long. The CDR3 reads CASRKTGNYGYTF. The CDR3 bases are TGTGCCAGCAGAAAGACAGGAAACTATGGCTACACCTTC.

The sample holds one count of this clone. The J gene is TRBJ2-1, the V gene TRBV6-4, with D possibly being TRBD2 (6 bases). Germline V gives CDR1 MRHNA, CDR2 SNTAGT. Trimming took off 4 bases at V and 2 bases at J, with 12 bases between the two ends. CDR3 length: 15 amino acids. The CDR3 bases are TGTGCCAGCAGTGTCGGGCGGGACCCCTACAATGAGCAGTTCTTC. Amino acids: CASSVGRDPYNEQFF.

As to this clone: The identical CDR3 is also encoded by other nucleotide sequences in the sample. The chain joins TRBV6-5 to TRBJ1-1; D gene unclear. The ends were cut back, 2 bases at V and 1 base at J, with 5 bases in the middle. This CDR3 region has 13 residues. Germline assignment: CDR1 MNHEY and CDR2 SVGAGI. In DNA form, the CDR3 reads TGTGCCAGCAGTTACCAGGAGAACACTGAAGCTTTCTTT. Translated, it gives CASSYQENTEAFF.

The chain links TRBV6-5 to TRBJ2-1; unclear D gene. Germline-derived CDR1 and CDR2 are MNHEY and SVGAGI. V lost 0 bases, J lost 6 bases, and 6 bases lay in between. There are 13 residues in the CDR3. DNA of the CDR3: TGTGCCAGCAGTTACTCAAAGTTCAATGAGCAGTTCTTC. It translates to CASSYSKFNEQFF.

The V gene is TRBV7-3, the J gene TRBJ2-5; D may be TRBD1 (5 bases). The CDR3 covers 13 residues. Germline V gene data show CDR1 as SGHTA and CDR2 as FQGTGA. V gave up 5 bases and J gave up 5 bases, with 12 bases separating them. The CDR3 DNA reads as TGTGCCAGCAGCCTCGATTACAGGGAGACCCAGTACTTC. It specifies CASSLDYRETQYF.

With respect to this clone: Within the sample, other DNA sequences also encode this same CDR3. V and J are TRBV9 and TRBJ1-1, with D hard to call. The germline V and J ends were trimmed by 0 bases and 1 base, with 7 bases remaining between them. This CDR3 has 14 amino acids. Germline lookup yields CDR1 SGDLS and CDR2 YYNGEE. CDR3 amino acids: CASSVGRGNTEAFF. The DNA of the CDR3 is TGTGCCAGCAGCGTAGGGCGAGGGAACACTGAAGCTTTCTTT.